These 21 T cell receptor beta chains originate from one sample sequenced in a study of T cell changes during pregnancy in multiple sclerosis. Measured with immunoSEQ multiplex PCR; TCRdb has only the in-frame clones, and not every one. The top ten hold just over 2.5% of the sample, which has some 81,000 clones, roughly 91% seen once. Sequencing used peripheral blood, obtained after pregnancy. The source of these receptors is a female donor in good health, enrolled as a control in a pregnancy study.

This chain joins TRBV15 and TRBJ2-2; D possibly corresponds to TRBD1 (6 bases). V was clipped by 0 bases and J by 7 bases, with 21 bases between them. From germline, CDR1 is LNHNV and CDR2 YYDKDF (reference sequence). The CDR3 length is 18 residues. The CDR3 here is CATSRDLGAGATFGELFF. DNA of the CDR3: TGTGCCACCAGCAGAGACCTCGGGGCAGGGGCCACCTTCGGGGAGCTGTTTTTT.

The chain couples TRBV10-3 to TRBJ2-7; D remains ambiguous. Trimming shortened V by 3 bases and J by 7 bases, and 7 bases separated the two germline ends. The V gene's germline CDR1 is ENHRY and CDR2 SYGVKD. This CDR3 is built from 11 residues. The DNA for the CDR3 is TGTGCCATCAGTGACCTCGGGGAGCAGTACTTC. The encoded protein is CAISDLGEQYF.

The V gene is TRBV30, the J gene TRBJ1-4; 7 nucleotides agree with TRBD1. The CDR3 spans 13 residues. The V gene's germline CDR1 is GTSNPN and CDR2 SVGIG (reference sequence). Unmatched junction bases numbered 8, after V lost 4 bases and J lost 9 bases. This chain's CDR3 is CAWTQTGDKKLFF. The CDR3 coding sequence is TGTGCCTGGACCCAAACAGGGGATAAAAAACTGTTTTTT.

The CDR3 here is CASSRPAGGQETQYF. CDR3 DNA: TGTGCCAGCAGTCGACCGGCGGGGGGCCAAGAGACCCAGTACTTC. This chain connects TRBV28 to TRBJ2-5, with 8 bases fitting TRBD2. Trimming took 5 bases from V and 1 from J; bases not matched to a gene: 6. The CDR3 sequence is 15 residues long. CDR1 is MDHEN and CDR2 is SYDVKM in the germline V gene. The variable domain in full, completed from reference TRBV28 and TRBJ2-5, reads DVKVTQSSRYLVKRTGEKVFLECVQDMDHENMFWYRQDPGLGLRLIYFSYDVKMKEKGDIPEGYSVSREKKERFSLILESASTNQTSMYLCASSRPAGGQETQYFGPGTRLLVL.

This chain links TRBV2 with TRBJ1-1; the D is unclear. Germline CDR1 and CDR2: SNHLY and FYNNEI. Trimming removed 8 bases from V and 5 bases from J, with 12 bases in between. The length of the CDR3 is 12 residues. Here the CDR3 reads CASAGSGTEAFF. The CDR3 bases are TGTGCCAGCGCTGGTTCGGGAACTGAAGCTTTCTTT. Full variable domain (outside the CDR3, taken from reference TRBV2 and TRBJ1-1): EPEVTQTPSHQVTQMGQEVILRCVPISNHLYFYWYRQILGQKVEFLVSFYNNEISEKSEIFDDQFSVERPDGSNFTLKIRSTKLEDSAMYFCASAGSGTEAFFGQGTRLTVV.

The V call is TRBV7-8, the J call TRBJ2-3; 11 nucleotides agree with TRBD2. Germline values: CDR1 SGHVS, CDR2 FQNEAQ. The CDR3 has 14 residues. The V gene end was trimmed by 3 bases and the J gene end by 5 bases; junction bases not matched to a gene: 1. CDR3: CASSLTSGKDTQYF. The CDR3 DNA sequence: TGTGCCAGCAGCTTGACTAGCGGGAAAGATACGCAGTATTTT.

This chain links TRBV7-8 with TRBJ2-3, with no clear D. Trimming stripped 4 bases from V and 4 bases from J, with 12 bases between. Germline values: CDR1 SGHVS, CDR2 FQNEAQ. This CDR3 contains 14 residues. The CDR3 sequence is CASSSFSVPDTQYF. In nucleotides, the CDR3 is TGTGCCAGCAGCTCCTTCAGCGTTCCAGATACGCAGTATTTT. Complete variable domain (other parts from reference TRBV7-8 and TRBJ2-3): GAGVSQSPRYKVAKRGQDVALRCDPISGHVSLFWYQQALGQGPEFLTYFQNEAQLDKSGLPSDRFFAERPEGSVSTLKIQRTQQEDSAVYLCASSSFSVPDTQYFGPGTRLTVL.

This chain links TRBV5-4 with TRBJ1-1; D remains unclear. V was trimmed by 1 base and J by 1 base, leaving 8 bases between them. This CDR3 has 14 residues. Germline values: CDR1 SGHNT, CDR2 YYREEE (reference sequence). The CDR3 bases are TGTGCCAGCAGCTTGTCGGTCCCGAACACTGAAGCTTTCTTT. It encodes CASSLSVPNTEAFF.

This rearrangement joins TRBV5-8 to TRBJ1-5; D uncertain. V lost 0 bases, J lost 7 bases, and 17 bases lay in between. The germline V gene has CDR1 SGHTS and CDR2 YDEGEE. CDR3 size: 16 residues. As DNA, the CDR3 is TGTGCCAGCAGCTTGGCGGCCCTCCCGGTGGGCCAGCCCCAGCATTTT. Amino acid sequence: CASSLAALPVGQPQHF. Supplemented by reference TRBV5-8 and TRBJ1-5, the full variable domain reads EAGVTQSPTHLIKTRGQQATLRCSPISGHTSVYWYQQALGLGLQFLLWYDEGEERNRGNFPPRFSGRQFPNYSSELNVNALELEDSALYLCASSLAALPVGQPQHFGDGTRLSIL.

The rearrangement uses TRBV25-1 and TRBJ1-2; TRBD1 agrees at 8 bases. The CDR3 length is 15 residues. Trimming cost V 0 bases and J 5 bases; bases outside gene matches: 5. The germline V gene has CDR1 MGHDK and CDR2 SYGVNS. CDR3 sequence: CASSEYPDRAYGYTF. Written as DNA, the CDR3 is TGTGCCAGCAGTGAATATCCGGACAGGGCTTATGGCTACACCTTC.

V gene TRBV27 combines with J gene TRBJ1-6, with D hard to call. V lost 3 bases and J 8 bases, leaving 8 bases between the germline ends. This CDR3 has 13 amino acids. The V gene's germline CDR1 is MNHEY and CDR2 SMNVEV (reference sequence). For the CDR3, the DNA is TGTGCCAGCAGTTTGAGGAGTGATTCACCCCTCCACTTT. Its translation is CASSLRSDSPLHF.

This chain joins TRBV28 and TRBJ1-4; 7 bases are a match to TRBD1. The V segment lost 6 bases and the J segment 10 bases; nucleotides outside the gene matches: 20. The CDR3 totals 17 residues. The germline V gene has CDR1 MDHEN and CDR2 SYDVKM. The CDR3: CASSDPRTGDTVGKLFF. For the CDR3, the DNA is TGTGCCAGCAGCGATCCCCGGACAGGAGATACCGTTGGAAAACTGTTTTTT.

The chain combines TRBV28 with TRBJ2-3, with D possibly matching TRBD2 (5 bases). CDR3 length equals 17 residues. With 5 bases removed from V and 4 bases from J, the gap between germline ends came to 22 bases. Germline V CDR1 and CDR2: MDHEN, SYDVKM. The CDR3 DNA sequence: TGTGCCAGCAGTCCTTTCCTAGCCTCTAATCAACCAGATACGCAGTATTTT. This sequence encodes CASSPFLASNQPDTQYF.

The chain recombines TRBV15 with TRBJ1-5; 9 bases map to TRBD1. V lost 3 bases and J lost 7; bases outside the gene matches: 7. Looked up from germline, CDR1 is LNHNV and CDR2 is YYDKDF (reference sequence). The CDR3 has 15 residues. The CDR3: CATSRGQGPEQPQHF. The CDR3 bases are TGTGCCACCAGCAGGGGACAGGGCCCAGAACAGCCCCAGCATTTT.

This clone was found once. The chain carries TRBV6-4 and TRBJ1-6; D ambiguous. The CDR3 spans 15 residues. Germline CDR1 and CDR2: MRHNA and SNTAGT. V was pared by 0 bases and J by 7 bases, with 10 bases between. Written as DNA, the CDR3 is TGTGCCAGCAGTGACTCGAGCTTCGGGAATTCACCCCTCCACTTT. This gives the protein CASSDSSFGNSPLHF.

The chain couples TRBV28 to TRBJ2-7, with D possibly matching TRBD2 (6 bases). Germline lookup yields CDR1 MDHEN and CDR2 SYDVKM. There are 15 residues in the CDR3. Trimming took off 6 bases at V and 2 bases at J, with 17 bases between the two ends. DNA for the CDR3: TGTGCCAGCAGGCCTGGGGGGACGGACACCTACGAGCAGTACTTC. It yields the protein CASRPGGTDTYEQYF.

V gene TRBV6-1 combines with J gene TRBJ2-5; possible D gene TRBD1, 6 bases. The CDR3 loop spans 15 amino acids. The V end lost 1 base, the J end lost 1 base, and 10 bases lay between the germline ends. Germline V CDR1 and CDR2: MNHNS, SASEGT. The CDR3 loop is CASSEGTGSQETQYF. As DNA, the CDR3 is TGTGCCAGCAGTGAAGGAACAGGGAGCCAAGAGACCCAGTACTTC.

The chain recombines TRBV19 with TRBJ1-2; no clear D gene. The germline V and J ends were trimmed by 5 bases and 4 bases, with 11 bases remaining between them. The germline CDR1 and CDR2 sequences are LNHDA and SQIVND (reference sequence). The length of the CDR3 is 13 residues. The CDR3 loop is CASSQTPPYGYTF. CDR3 bases: TGTGCCAGTAGTCAGACACCGCCCTATGGCTACACCTTC.

The chain carries TRBV6-5 and TRBJ1-2, with TRBD1 as a possible D gene (6 bases). V was clipped by 5 bases and J by 4 bases, with 11 bases between them. This CDR3 has 13 amino acids. CDR1 MNHEY and CDR2 SVGAGI come from the germline V gene. The CDR3 sequence: CASSPQGGYGYTF. DNA of the CDR3: TGTGCCAGCAGTCCCCAAGGGGGCTATGGCTACACCTTC.

The chain recombines TRBV5-5 with TRBJ2-3; 8 bases are shared with TRBD2. With 2 bases clipped from V and 2 bases from J, the junction kept 13 bases outside the gene matches. There are 18 residues in the CDR3. The V gene's germline CDR1 is SGHKS and CDR2 YYEKEE (reference sequence). The CDR3 DNA reads as TGTGCCAGCAGCTTCGGGACATCACTAGCGGAACTCACAGATACGCAGTATTTT. It yields the protein CASSFGTSLAELTDTQYF.

This clone was found once. The V and J genes are TRBV9 and TRBJ2-3, with a tentative D call TRBD2 (6 bases). The CDR3 sequence is 16 residues long. The V end was cut by 0 bases, the J end by 2 bases, with 13 bases between. CDR1 and CDR2 from the germline V gene are SGDLS and YYNGEE. This CDR3 reads CASSVGGRQYTDTQYF. For the CDR3, the DNA is TGTGCCAGCAGCGTAGGGGGGAGGCAATACACAGATACGCAGTATTTT.